The 6 T cell receptor beta chains in this list originate from one sample, sequenced in a study of T cell clonality in common variable immunodeficiency. Data came from immunoSEQ multiplex PCR; TCRdb stores just in-frame clones and leaves some out. Altogether over 50,000 clones were found in the sample, and no singletons occur. The source material was peripheral blood mononuclear cells. Receptors were obtained from a person between 18 and 70 years old in good health.

This clone showed up many times. Read sequence stops 3 residues before the CDR3 end, and the germline J gene provides the missing end. The chain joins TRBV2 to TRBJ2-1; 9 nucleotides agree with TRBD2. CDR3 length: 17 amino acids. Germline loops: CDR1 SNHLY, CDR2 FYNNEI. J was trimmed by 2 bases and V by 3 bases; bases with no gene match: 8. The covered CDR3 bases are TGTGCCAGCAGTGACTCCGGACTAGCGATTACCTACAATGAG. This gives the protein CASSDSGLAITYNE. The whole CDR3 reads CASSDSGLAITYNEQFF.

As for this clone: Read data end 3 residues before the CDR3 end; the end is taken from the germline J gene. This sequence joins TRBV7-9 and TRBJ1-4, with 7 bases lining up with TRBD1. The CDR3 length is 15 residues. Trimming at V came to 5 bases and at J to 3 bases, leaving 6 bases not matched to a gene. Germline V gives CDR1 SEHNR, CDR2 FQNEAQ (reference sequence). CDR3 sequence reads: CASSGMGTANEKLFF. Partial CDR3 DNA: TGTGCCAGCAGCGGGATGGGGACAGCTAATGAAAAA.

This clone was seen ten or more times. With the read ending 3 residues before the CDR3 end, the germline J gene is used to fill in that end. V gene TRBV2 combines with J gene TRBJ2-7; D is possibly TRBD1 (6 bases). The CDR3 length is 15 residues. Deletions cut 5 bases from V and 2 bases from J, with 16 bases between. CDR1 SNHLY and CDR2 FYNNEI come from the germline V gene. Incomplete CDR3 DNA: TGTGCCAGCAGTAAAAGGACAGATAATACCTACGAG. As protein: CASSKRTDNTYE. The whole CDR3 sequence is CASSKRTDNTYEQYF.

Comment on this clone: The CDR3 is cut off 3 residues early in the read; its end comes from the germline J gene. This sequence joins TRBV5-4 and TRBJ2-1, with D unclear. Trimming stripped 1 base from V and 2 bases from J, with 10 bases between. The CDR3 totals 15 residues. CDR1 and CDR2 (germline): SGHNT, YYREEE (reference sequence). Incomplete CDR3 DNA: TGTGCCAGCAGCTTGAAAAGACTCCCCTACAATGAG. Residues: CASSLKRLPYNE. The full CDR3 sequence reads CASSLKRLPYNEQFF.

In this sample, this clone turned up many times. The observed sequence ends 3 residues before the CDR3 terminus, with the missing tail filled in from the germline J gene. This chain links TRBV7-2 with TRBJ1-1, with D perhaps TRBD1 (6 bases). Germline-derived CDR1 and CDR2 are SGHTA and FQGNSA. Between the trimmed V and J ends, which lost 4 bases and 4 bases, there was a span of 16 bases. This CDR3 has 15 residues. CDR3 in amino acids: CASSSQGRGGTEAFF. The DNA read from the CDR3 is TGTGCCAGCAGCTCCCAGGGGCGAGGGGGCACTGAA.

The covered CDR3 bases are TGTGCCAGCTCAGGGGGACTAGCGGGAGTGGTAAACGAG. Protein sequence: CASSGGLAGVVNE. The whole CDR3 is CASSGGLAGVVNEQYF. This sequence joins TRBV18 and TRBJ2-7, with 14 bases identical to TRBD2. The read is 3 residues too short to cover the CDR3 end, so that end is filled in from the germline J gene. The CDR3 spans 16 residues. With V trimmed by 5 bases and J by 5 bases, 8 bases remained unmatched. CDR1 is KGHSH and CDR2 is LQKENI in the germline V gene.